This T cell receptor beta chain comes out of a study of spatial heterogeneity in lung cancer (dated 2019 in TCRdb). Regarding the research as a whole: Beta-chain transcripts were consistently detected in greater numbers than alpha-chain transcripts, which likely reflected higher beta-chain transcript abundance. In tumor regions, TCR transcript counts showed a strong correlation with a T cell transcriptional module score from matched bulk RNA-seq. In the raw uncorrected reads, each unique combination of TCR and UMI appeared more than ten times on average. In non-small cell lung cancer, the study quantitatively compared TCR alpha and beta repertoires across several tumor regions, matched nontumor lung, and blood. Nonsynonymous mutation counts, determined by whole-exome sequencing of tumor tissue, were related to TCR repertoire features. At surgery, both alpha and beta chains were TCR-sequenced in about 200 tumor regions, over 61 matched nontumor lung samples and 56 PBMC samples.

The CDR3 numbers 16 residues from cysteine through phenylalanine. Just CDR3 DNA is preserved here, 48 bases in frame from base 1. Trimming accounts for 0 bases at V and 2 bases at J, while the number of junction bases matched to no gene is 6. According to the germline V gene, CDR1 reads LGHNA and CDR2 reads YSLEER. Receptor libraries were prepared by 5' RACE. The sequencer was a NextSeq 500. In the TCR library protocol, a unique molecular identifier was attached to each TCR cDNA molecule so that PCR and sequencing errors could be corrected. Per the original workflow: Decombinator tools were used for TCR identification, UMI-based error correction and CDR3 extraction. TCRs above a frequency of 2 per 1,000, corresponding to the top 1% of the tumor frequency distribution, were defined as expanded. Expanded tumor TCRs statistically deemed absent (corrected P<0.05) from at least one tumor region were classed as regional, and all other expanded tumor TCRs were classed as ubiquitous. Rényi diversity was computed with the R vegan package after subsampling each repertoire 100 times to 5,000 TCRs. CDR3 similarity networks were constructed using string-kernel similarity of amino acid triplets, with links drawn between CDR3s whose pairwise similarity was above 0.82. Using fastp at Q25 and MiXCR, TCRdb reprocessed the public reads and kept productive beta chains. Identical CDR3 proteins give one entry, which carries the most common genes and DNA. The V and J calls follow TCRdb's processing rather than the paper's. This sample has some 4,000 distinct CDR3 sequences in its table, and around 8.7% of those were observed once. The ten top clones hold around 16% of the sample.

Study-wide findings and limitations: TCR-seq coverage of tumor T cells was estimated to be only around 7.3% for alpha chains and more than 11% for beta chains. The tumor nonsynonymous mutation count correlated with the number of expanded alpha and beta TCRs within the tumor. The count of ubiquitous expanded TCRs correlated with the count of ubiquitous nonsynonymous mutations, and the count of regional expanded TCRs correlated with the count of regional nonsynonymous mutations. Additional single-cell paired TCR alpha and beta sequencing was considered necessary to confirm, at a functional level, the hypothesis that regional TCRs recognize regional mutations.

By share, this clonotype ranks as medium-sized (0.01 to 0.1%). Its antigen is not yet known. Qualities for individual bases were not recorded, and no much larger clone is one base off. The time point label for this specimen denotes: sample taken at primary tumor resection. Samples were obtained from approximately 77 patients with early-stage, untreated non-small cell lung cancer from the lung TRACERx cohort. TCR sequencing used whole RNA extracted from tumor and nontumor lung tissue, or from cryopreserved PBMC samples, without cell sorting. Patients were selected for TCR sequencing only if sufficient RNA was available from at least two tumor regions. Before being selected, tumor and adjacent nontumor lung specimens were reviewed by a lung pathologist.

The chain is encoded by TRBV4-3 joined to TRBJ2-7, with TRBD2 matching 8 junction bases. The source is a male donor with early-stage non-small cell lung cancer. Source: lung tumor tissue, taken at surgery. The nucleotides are TGCGCCAGCAGCCAAGAAAAGGAAGCGGGGGCCTACGAGCAGTACTTC. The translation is CASSQEKEAGAYEQYF.